Each of the 24 T cell receptor beta chains below was sequenced from the same sample in a study of blood T cell repertoires in COVID-19 (dated by TCRdb to about 2020). Libraries were prepared through the immunoSEQ multiplex PCR assay. Entries here come from immuneACCESS through TCRdb and include only in-frame sequences with V and J called. Some clones fail to appear in such tables; in the studies checked, an unresolved V gene covers under half of the shortfall, and the cause of the remainder is unknown. Counted in this sample were 270,000 or so clones; 84% of them appeared once. The ten biggest clones cover around 7.8% of the sample. Sequenced input: peripheral blood. These receptors all stem from a human donor in a cohort sampled during active COVID-19.

A note on this clone: The same CDR3 is also encoded by other DNA sequences in this sample. The chain combines TRBV19 with TRBJ1-2; possibly TRBD1 for D (5 bases). V lost 0 bases to trimming and J lost 2 bases, with 7 bases between them. This CDR3 has 14 amino acids. CDR1 LNHDA and CDR2 SQIVND come from the germline V gene (reference sequence). The CDR3 DNA reads TGTGCCAGTAGTATAGAAGCAGGGAACTATGGCTACACCTTC. Translation gives CASSIEAGNYGYTF.

The chain joins TRBV15 to TRBJ2-1; 11 bases line up with TRBD2. The ends lost 0 bases at V and 10 bases at J; junction bases unmatched: 11. The CDR3 runs 17 residues. Germline loops: CDR1 LNHNV, CDR2 YYDKDF (reference sequence). Here the CDR3 reads CATSRDFPMTSGNEQFF. Here the CDR3 DNA reads TGTGCCACCAGCAGAGATTTTCCCATGACTAGCGGGAACGAGCAGTTCTTC.

The V and J genes are TRBV20-1 and TRBJ1-5; TRBD1 matches 8 bases. V shed 3 bases, J shed 3 bases, and the junction held 4 bases outside the gene matches. This CDR3 contains 14 residues. Germline V lookup: CDR1 DFQATT, CDR2 SNEGSKA (reference sequence). The CDR3 sequence is CSASYRGYNQPQHF. The DNA of the CDR3 is TGCAGTGCTAGTTACAGGGGGTACAATCAGCCCCAGCATTTT.

The V and J genes are TRBV28 and TRBJ2-7; 8 bases are shared with TRBD1. Germline V CDR1 and CDR2: MDHEN, SYDVKM. V shed 3 bases and J 7 bases; nucleotides not matched to a gene: 8. This CDR3 is built from 14 residues. The CDR3 coding sequence is TGTGCCAGCAGTTTGGTTCAGGGGGCTAAGGAGCAGTACTTC. Encoded protein: CASSLVQGAKEQYF.

In this sample, this clone turned up a few times. The chain uses TRBV28 and TRBJ1-2; maybe TRBD1 (6 bases). V was shortened by 6 bases and J by 4 bases, with 9 bases between the two germline ends. This CDR3 contains 12 residues. Germline V gives CDR1 MDHEN, CDR2 SYDVKM. CDR3 residues: CASRSDSYGYTF. CDR3 nucleotides: TGTGCCAGCAGATCGGACAGCTATGGCTACACCTTC.

This chain uses TRBV5-6 with TRBJ2-1; no clear D. This CDR3 comprises 13 residues. V lost 4 bases to trimming and J lost 2 bases, with 7 bases between them. Per germline, CDR1 SGHDT and CDR2 YYEEEE. The CDR3 protein is CASSIYTYNEQFF. CDR3 bases: TGTGCCAGCAGCATTTACACCTACAATGAGCAGTTCTTC.

The chain combines TRBV19 with TRBJ2-3; tentative D call: TRBD2 (5 bases). V shed 3 bases and J shed 12 bases, with 19 bases lying between them. The germline gives CDR1 LNHDA, CDR2 SQIVND (reference sequence). The CDR3 has 14 residues. The CDR3, as DNA: TGTGCCAGTAGTATGGCCCCGAGCGGAACTCGTCAGTATTTT. Translating it yields CASSMAPSGTRQYF.

The rearrangement links TRBV6-5 to TRBJ2-7; 11 bases align to TRBD1. Germline lookup yields CDR1 MNHEY and CDR2 SVGAGI. V gave up 10 bases and J gave up 3 bases; unmatched junction bases: 11. The CDR3 sequence is 15 residues long. The CDR3 DNA reads as TGTGCCACTCAGGGAACCGGGACAGGGGGCTACGAGCAGTACTTC. Translated, it gives CATQGTGTGGYEQYF.

The rearrangement joins TRBV12-3 or TRBV12-4 to TRBJ1-4, with 8 bases lining up with TRBD1. The CDR3 runs 13 residues. J gave up 4 bases and V 6 bases, and 1 base lay outside the gene matches. The CDR3 region is CASRGQDNEKLFF. CDR3 DNA: TGTGCCAGCAGGGGACAGGATAATGAAAAACTGTTTTTT.

J is TRBJ1-5 and V is TRBV28, with D possibly being TRBD1 (5 bases). Trimming cost V 7 bases and J 9 bases, with 25 bases left between them. Germline V lookup: CDR1 MDHEN, CDR2 SYDVKM. The CDR3 spans 16 residues. The CDR3 region has the DNA TGTGCCAGCATCACCTTTAGGTCAGGGTCATGGCTGCCCCAGCATTTT. Protein product: CASITFRSGSWLPQHF.

The chain carries TRBV7-9 and TRBJ1-1; TRBD1 aligns across 7 bases. This CDR3 has 17 residues. Germline lookup yields CDR1 SEHNR and CDR2 FQNEAQ (reference sequence). The trim removed 0 bases at V and 4 bases at J, leaving 11 bases unmatched. The CDR3 DNA sequence: TGTGCCAGCAGCTTAGCGCTCGGGACAGTTCGGAGCACTGAAGCTTTCTTT. This sequence encodes CASSLALGTVRSTEAFF.

This chain links TRBV5-4 with TRBJ1-1, with D perhaps matching TRBD1 (5 bases). Germline CDR1 SGHNT, CDR2 YYREEE (reference sequence). The CDR3 extends over 13 amino acids. The V end was cut by 1 base, the J end by 8 bases, with 12 bases between. CDR3 sequence (DNA): TGTGCCAGCAGCTTGAGGGGTGACATCGAAGCTTTCTTT. Encoded protein: CASSLRGDIEAFF.

The chain joins TRBV18 to TRBJ1-1; possibly TRBD1 for D (6 bases). V lost 3 bases and J 3 bases, leaving 14 bases between the germline ends. Germline V gene data show CDR1 as KGHSH and CDR2 as LQKENI. The CDR3 spans 15 residues. DNA of the CDR3: TGTGCCAGCTCACCTCTACAGGGTATCGACACTGAAGCTTTCTTT. Its translation: CASSPLQGIDTEAFF. The full variable domain, completed using reference TRBV18 and TRBJ1-1, is NAGVMQNPRHLVRRRGQEARLRCSPMKGHSHVYWYRQLPEEGLKFMVYLQKENIIDESGMPKERFSAEFPKEGPSILRIQQVVRGDSAAYFCASSPLQGIDTEAFFGQGTRLTVV.

V is TRBV27 and J is TRBJ1-5, with D maybe TRBD1 (6 bases). CDR1 and CDR2 from the germline V gene are MNHEY and SMNVEV (reference sequence). V lost 2 bases to trimming and J lost 2 bases, with 10 bases between them. The length of the CDR3 is 15 residues. DNA of the CDR3: TGTGCCAGCAGTTTACAGGGGAGGGGCAATCAGCCCCAGCATTTT. Protein: CASSLQGRGNQPQHF.

The chain uses TRBV5-1 and TRBJ2-7, with TRBD2 matching 7 bases. CDR3 size: 13 residues. Trimming cost V 4 bases and J 6 bases; bases outside gene matches: 7. Per the germline V gene, CDR1 is SGHRS and CDR2 is YFSETQ. The CDR3 sequence: CASSRGELGEQYF. Here the CDR3 DNA reads TGCGCCAGCAGCCGGGGGGAACTGGGCGAGCAGTACTTC. The full variable domain, rest sourced from reference TRBV5-1 and TRBJ2-7, is KAGVTQTPRYLIKTRGQQVTLSCSPISGHRSVSWYQQTPGQGLQFLFEYFSETQRNKGNFPGRFSGRQFSNSRSEMNVSTLELGDSALYLCASSRGELGEQYFGPGTRLTVT.

The chain uses TRBV27 and TRBJ1-2, with D tentatively TRBD1 (5 bases). Germline values: CDR1 MNHEY, CDR2 SMNVEV (reference sequence). CDR3 size: 13 residues. Trimming cost V 8 bases and J 4 bases, with 14 bases left between them. The CDR3 protein is CASHQGSGYGYTF. CDR3 coding DNA: TGTGCCAGCCATCAGGGTTCGGGCTATGGCTACACCTTC.

The CDR3 sequence: CASSYGTGGKPEAFF. The CDR3 DNA reads TGCGCCAGCAGCTATGGGACAGGGGGTAAACCTGAAGCTTTCTTT. The gene calls are TRBV5-1 and TRBJ1-1, with 11 bases aligning to TRBD1. V was pared by 3 bases and J by 6 bases, with 7 bases of the junction left unmatched. There are 15 residues in the CDR3. CDR1 is SGHRS, CDR2 YFSETQ, per germline.

The chain carries TRBV2 and TRBJ2-3; TRBD2 aligns across 8 bases. CDR3 length: 14 residues. Germline V gene lookup returns CDR1 SNHLY and CDR2 FYNNEI. CDR3 in DNA: TGTGTGCAGCCGGGGAGCGGGGGAAAAGATACGCAGTATTTT. Translation: CVQPGSGGKDTQYF.

V gene TRBV9 combines with J gene TRBJ2-5, with 7 bases matching TRBD2. V lost 1 base, J lost 5 bases, and 2 bases stayed unmatched. Germline V CDR1 and CDR2: SGDLS, YYNGEE. The CDR3 spans 13 residues. This CDR3 reads CASSVRGGETQYF. CDR3 coding DNA: TGTGCCAGCAGCGTAAGGGGAGGGGAGACCCAGTACTTC.

This clone was found once. The J gene is TRBJ1-2, the V gene TRBV5-5; D is unclear. This CDR3 has 13 residues. Trimming took off 5 bases at V and 2 bases at J, with 10 bases between the two ends. Germline lookup yields CDR1 SGHKS and CDR2 YYEKEE (reference sequence). CDR3 in DNA: TGTGCCAGCAGTCCGACACGGAACTATGGCTACACCTTC. This codes for CASSPTRNYGYTF.

The chain is built from TRBV11-2 and TRBJ2-3; 9 bases map to TRBD2. Germline V gene data show CDR1 as SGHAT and CDR2 as FQNNGV. V shed 3 bases, J shed 0 bases, and the junction held 4 bases outside the gene matches. This CDR3 has 16 amino acids. CDR3 sequence reads: CASSFALAGSTDTQYF. The CDR3 nucleotides are TGTGCCAGCAGCTTCGCGCTAGCGGGGAGCACAGATACGCAGTATTTT.

The rearrangement uses TRBV5-6 and TRBJ2-4, with D perhaps matching TRBD2 (5 bases). Germline V gives CDR1 SGHDT, CDR2 YYEEEE. Trimming removed 0 bases from V and 10 bases from J, with 11 bases in between. CDR3 length: 13 amino acids. The CDR3 DNA reads TGTGCCAGCAGCTTGGAGACTCCGGGAATTCAGTACTTC. This encodes CASSLETPGIQYF.

The V call is TRBV11-2, the J call TRBJ2-7; the D is unclear. Trimming took 6 bases from V and 2 from J, leaving 8 bases between them. CDR1 and CDR2 (germline): SGHAT, FQNNGV. This CDR3 has 12 amino acids. In DNA, the CDR3 is TGTGCCAGCAGTTTACCAACCTACGAGCAGTACTTC. Translated: CASSLPTYEQYF. Supplemented by reference TRBV11-2 and TRBJ2-7, the full variable domain reads EAGVAQSPRYKIIEKRQSVAFWCNPISGHATLYWYQQILGQGPKLLIQFQNNGVVDDSQLPKDRFSAERLKGVDSTLKIQPAKLEDSAVYLCASSLPTYEQYFGPGTRLTVT.

This clone was counted a few times. V gene TRBV2 combines with J gene TRBJ1-2; 7 bases are shared with TRBD1. Trimming at V came to 3 bases and at J to 7 bases, leaving 2 bases not matched to a gene. The germline gives CDR1 SNHLY, CDR2 FYNNEI. The CDR3 consists of 12 residues. CDR3 sequence reads: CASSDYRGGYTF. CDR3 bases: TGTGCCAGCAGTGACTACAGGGGTGGCTACACCTTC.